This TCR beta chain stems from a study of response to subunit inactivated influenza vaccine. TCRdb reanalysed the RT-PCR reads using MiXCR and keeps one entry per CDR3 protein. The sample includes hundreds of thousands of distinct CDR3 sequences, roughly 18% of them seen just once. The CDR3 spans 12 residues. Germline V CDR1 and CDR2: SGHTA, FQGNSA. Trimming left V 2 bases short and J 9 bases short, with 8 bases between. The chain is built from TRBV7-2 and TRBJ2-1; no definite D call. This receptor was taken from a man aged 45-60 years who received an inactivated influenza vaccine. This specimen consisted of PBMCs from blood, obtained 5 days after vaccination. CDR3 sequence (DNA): TGTGCCAGCAGCTTACAAAGGCGTGAGCAGTTCTTC. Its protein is CASSLQRREQFF.